This TCR beta chain was captured by sequencing in a study of cytomegalovirus exposure and HLA in healthy donors. A few counts support this clone. PCR employed 60 Vbeta and 13 Jbeta primers. Assay used: immunoSEQ multiplex PCR; TCRdb lists only in-frame clones, some missing. This sample yields over 70,000 clones, of which approximately 80% are seen a single time; roughly 25% belongs to the top ten. The CDR3 runs to 15 residues. J gave up 4 bases and V 1 base, and 4 bases lay outside the gene matches. CDR1 LNHNV and CDR2 YYDKDF come from the germline V gene (reference sequence). Sequenced sample: PBMCs. This clonotype originated in a woman aged 45 to 65 in good health and CMV-seropositive. V is TRBV15 and J is TRBJ1-2, with 9 bases lining up with TRBD1. Here the CDR3 DNA reads TGTGCCACCAGCAGAGGCGGGACAGGGAGCTATGGCTACACCTTC. It yields the protein CATSRGGTGSYGYTF.